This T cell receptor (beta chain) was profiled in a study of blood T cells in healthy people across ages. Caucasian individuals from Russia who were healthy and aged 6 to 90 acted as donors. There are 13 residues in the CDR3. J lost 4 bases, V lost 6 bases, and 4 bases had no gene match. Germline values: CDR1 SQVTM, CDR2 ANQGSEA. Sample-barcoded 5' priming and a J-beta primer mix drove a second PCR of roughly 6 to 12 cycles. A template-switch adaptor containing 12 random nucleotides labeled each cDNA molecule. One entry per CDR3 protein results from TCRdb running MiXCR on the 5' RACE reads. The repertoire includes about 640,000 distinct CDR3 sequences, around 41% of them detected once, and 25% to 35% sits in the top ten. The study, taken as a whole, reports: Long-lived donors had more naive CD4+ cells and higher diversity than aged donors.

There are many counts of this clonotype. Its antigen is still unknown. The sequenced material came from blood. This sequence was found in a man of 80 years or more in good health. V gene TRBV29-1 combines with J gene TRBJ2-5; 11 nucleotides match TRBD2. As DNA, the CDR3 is TGCAGCGTGGCCGGACTAGCGGGAGAGACCCAGTACTTC. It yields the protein CSVAGLAGETQYF.